These T cell receptor beta chains were read from a single sample in a study of cytomegalovirus exposure and HLA in healthy donors. TCRdb keeps only in-frame clones here, not all; method: immunoSEQ multiplex PCR. The sample has roughly 130,000 clones; approximately 8.8% are singletons. The specimen sequenced was PBMCs. Source of these receptors: a man aged 35-49 years in good health and CMV-seronegative. Both conserved end residues are part of each CDR3. The D gene is left open where the match is weak. Clone size appears in some rows only: once, few, many, or a class for an expanded clone.

j_call v_call clone_size d_call cdr3_aa cdr3_nt
TRBJ1-1 TRBV29-1 . . CSVPSQGNTEAFF TGCAGCGTCCCCAGCCAGGGGAACACTGAAGCTTTCTTT
TRBJ2-7 TRBV7-9 . . CASSLGLARPYEQYF TGTGCCAGCAGCTTAGGGTTAGCACGACCCTACGAGCAGTACTTC
TRBJ1-1 TRBV10-3 few . CATKGEMNTEAFF TGTGCCACAAAGGGGGAGATGAACACTGAAGCTTTCTTT
TRBJ1-4 TRBV2 few TRBD1 CASSEVEVGTGTEKLFF TGTGCCAGCAGTGAAGTAGAGGTCGGGACAGGGACTGAAAAACTGTTTTTT
TRBJ2-1 TRBV7-6 . TRBD2 CASSSRLASEQFF TGTGCCAGCAGCTCGAGACTAGCCTCTGAGCAGTTCTTC
TRBJ2-7 TRBV30 . . CAWSVLGGGADEQYF TGTGCCTGGAGTGTACTGGGAGGTGGGGCCGACGAGCAGTACTTC
TRBJ1-5 TRBV18 few . CASSPQEGGQPQHF TGTGCCAGCTCACCTCAGGAGGGTGGGCAGCCCCAGCATTTT
TRBJ2-1 TRBV11-2 . TRBD1 CASSLEGQGYNEQFF TGTGCCAGCAGCTTAGAGGGACAGGGGTACAATGAGCAGTTCTTC
TRBJ1-2 TRBV29-1 . . CSVGGQGMVGYTF TGCAGCGTTGGAGGTCAGGGGATGGTTGGCTACACCTTC
TRBJ2-2 TRBV5-1 few . CASRIVSNTGELFF TGCGCCAGCAGGATAGTCTCGAACACCGGGGAGCTGTTTTTT
TRBJ1-2 TRBV28 . . CASRDQNPGLGYTF TGTGCCAGCAGAGACCAAAATCCAGGGTTAGGCTACACCTTC
TRBJ1-5 TRBV6-6 . . CASSYSQGLPPQHF TGTGCCAGCAGTTACTCCCAGGGCCTGCCGCCCCAGCATTTT
TRBJ1-5 TRBV7-6 few TRBD1 CASGTGVNQPQHF TGTGCCAGCGGAACAGGGGTAAATCAGCCCCAGCATTTT
TRBJ1-1 TRBV30 . TRBD1 CAWSRDRGHPEAFF TGTGCCTGGTCAAGGGACAGGGGACACCCTGAAGCTTTCTTT
TRBJ2-3 TRBV5-6 few TRBD2 CASSRRLADITDTQYF TGTGCCAGCAGCAGAAGACTAGCGGACATCACAGATACGCAGTATTTT
TRBJ2-1 TRBV27 . TRBD2 CASSLTSEYNEQFF TGTGCCAGCAGTTTGACTAGCGAATACAATGAGCAGTTCTTC
TRBJ1-6 TRBV4-3 . TRBD1 CASSPGDSPYNSPLHF TGCGCCAGCAGCCCTGGGGACAGTCCGTATAATTCACCCCTCCACTTT
TRBJ2-2 TRBV6-1 . . CASSEAPGTGELFF TGTGCCAGCAGTGAAGCGCCGGGCACCGGGGAGCTGTTTTTT
TRBJ1-4 TRBV9 . . CASSVAGKYEKLFF TGTGCCAGCAGCGTAGCCGGGAAGTATGAAAAACTGTTTTTT
TRBJ2-6 TRBV29-1 many TRBD1 CSVLTGPSGANVLTF TGCAGCGTTTTGACAGGGCCCTCCGGGGCCAACGTCCTGACTTTC
TRBJ2-7 TRBV19 . . CATKAGFDEQYF TGTGCCACCAAGGCAGGGTTCGACGAGCAGTACTTC
TRBJ2-1 TRBV10-3 . TRBD2 CAISYGTSDNEQFF TGTGCCATCAGCTATGGGACTAGCGACAATGAGCAGTTCTTC
TRBJ2-1 TRBV6-5 . TRBD2 CASSYPTSGDYNEQFF TGTGCCAGCAGTTACCCTACTAGCGGCGACTACAATGAGCAGTTCTTC
TRBJ1-1 TRBV19 . . CASSIGARGAREAFF TGTGCCAGTAGTATCGGGGCCAGGGGTGCACGTGAAGCTTTCTTT
TRBJ2-5 TRBV19 . TRBD2 CASSGTSGGAGETQYF TGTGCCAGTAGCGGGACTAGCGGGGGGGCGGGTGAGACCCAGTACTTC
TRBJ2-3 TRBV18 few . CASSPPNRGAGDTQYF TGTGCCAGCTCACCACCGAACCGGGGGGCAGGCGATACGCAGTATTTT
TRBJ1-2 TRBV9 few . CASSSELGYGYTF TGTGCCAGCAGCAGCGAATTGGGCTATGGCTACACCTTC
TRBJ2-3 TRBV9 . TRBD2 CASSVVGSGGADTQYF TGTGCCAGCAGCGTAGTGGGTAGCGGGGGCGCAGATACGCAGTATTTT
TRBJ1-6 TRBV9 . . CASSVVAGSNSPLHF TGTGCCAGCAGCGTAGTAGCAGGGTCGAATTCACCCCTCCACTTT
TRBJ2-3 TRBV2 few . CASSGGTPDTQYF TGTGCCAGCAGTGGGGGCACCCCAGATACGCAGTATTTT
TRBJ1-1 TRBV28 . . CASSYDRTEAFF TGTGCCAGCAGTTACGACAGGACTGAAGCTTTCTTT
TRBJ2-3 TRBV11-2 . TRBD1 CASSVRGDTQYF TGTGCCAGCAGCGTCAGGGGGGATACGCAGTATTTT
TRBJ2-5 TRBV4-1 . TRBD1 CASSQGKGAAGEETQYF TGCGCCAGCAGCCAAGGGAAGGGGGCGGCCGGTGAGGAGACCCAGTACTTC
TRBJ2-7 TRBV5-6 few TRBD1 CASSLDRGYEQYF TGTGCCAGCAGCTTAGACAGGGGCTACGAGCAGTACTTC
TRBJ2-7 TRBV10-3 . . CASQEGLAYEQYF TGTGCCTCCCAAGAGGGCCTCGCCTACGAGCAGTACTTC
TRBJ1-1 TRBV5-1 few . CASSLTGHNTEAFF TGCGCCAGCAGCTTGACCGGACATAACACTGAAGCTTTCTTT
TRBJ2-3 TRBV19 . TRBD2 CASSPPWSSGAADTQYF TGTGCCAGTAGCCCCCCGTGGTCTAGCGGGGCGGCAGATACGCAGTATTTT
TRBJ1-4 TRBV5-4 . TRBD1 CASSRDRSGEKLFF TGTGCCAGCAGCCGGGACAGGTCCGGCGAAAAACTGTTTTTT
TRBJ1-1 TRBV5-5 . . CASSLAPWEAFF TGTGCCAGCAGCTTAGCACCGTGGGAAGCTTTCTTT
TRBJ2-7 TRBV7-9 . TRBD2 CASSSHPSGGKYEQYF TGTGCCAGCAGTTCTCATCCAAGCGGGGGTAAATACGAGCAGTACTTC
TRBJ1-5 TRBV6-1 . . CASSEQGSQQPQHF TGTGCCAGCAGTGAACAGGGGTCCCAGCAGCCCCAGCATTTT
TRBJ2-1 TRBV27 few TRBD2 CASRIAGGLSYNEQFF TGTGCCAGCAGGATAGCGGGGGGGCTTTCCTACAATGAGCAGTTCTTC
TRBJ2-1 TRBV19 few . CASSKTTPYNEQFF TGTGCCAGTAGTAAAACTACCCCCTACAATGAGCAGTTCTTC
TRBJ1-6 TRBV19 few TRBD1 CASSPRSGTGGLPLHF TGTGCCAGTAGTCCGCGTTCCGGGACAGGGGGCTTACCCCTCCACTTT
TRBJ1-1 TRBV10-3 . . CAISASGDRAFF TGTGCCATCAGTGCCTCGGGAGACCGGGCTTTCTTT
TRBJ1-1 TRBV7-2 . TRBD1 CASSLAIQGVPEAFF TGTGCCAGCAGCTTAGCGATACAGGGGGTGCCTGAAGCTTTCTTT